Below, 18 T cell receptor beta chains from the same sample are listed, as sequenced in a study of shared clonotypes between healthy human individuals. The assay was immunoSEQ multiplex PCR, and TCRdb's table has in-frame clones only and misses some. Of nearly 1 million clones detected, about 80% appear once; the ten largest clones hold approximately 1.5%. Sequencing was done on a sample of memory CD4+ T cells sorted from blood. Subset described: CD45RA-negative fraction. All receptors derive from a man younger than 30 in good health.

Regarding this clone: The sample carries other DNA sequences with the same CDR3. This CDR3 is CASSLEGSGYEQYF. CDR3 coding DNA: TGCGCCAGCAGCTTGGAAGGTAGCGGATACGAGCAGTACTTC. The genes are TRBV5-1 and TRBJ2-7; weak D call: TRBD2 (6 bases). V was cut by 0 bases and J by 4 bases, with 11 bases left in between. This CDR3 is 14 amino acids long. The germline V gene has CDR1 SGHRS and CDR2 YFSETQ.

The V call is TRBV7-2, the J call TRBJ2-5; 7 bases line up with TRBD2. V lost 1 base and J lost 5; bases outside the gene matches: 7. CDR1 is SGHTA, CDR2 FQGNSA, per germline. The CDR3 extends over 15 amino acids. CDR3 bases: TGTGCCAGCAGCTTAGGAAGACTAGCCGCCGAGACCCAGTACTTC. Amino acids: CASSLGRLAAETQYF.

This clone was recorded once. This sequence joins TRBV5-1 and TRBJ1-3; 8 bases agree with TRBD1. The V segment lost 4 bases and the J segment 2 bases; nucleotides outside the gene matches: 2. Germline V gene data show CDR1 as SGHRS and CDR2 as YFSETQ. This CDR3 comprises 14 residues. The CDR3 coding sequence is TGCGCCAGCAGCGGGACAGGCGCTGGAAACACCATATATTTT. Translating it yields CASSGTGAGNTIYF.

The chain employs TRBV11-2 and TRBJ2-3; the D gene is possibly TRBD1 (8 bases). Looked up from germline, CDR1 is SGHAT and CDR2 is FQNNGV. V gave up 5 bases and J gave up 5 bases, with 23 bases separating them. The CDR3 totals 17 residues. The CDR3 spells CASSPGGGGTGIDTQYF. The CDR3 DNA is TGTGCCAGCAGCCCAGGGGGCGGGGGCACGGGAATAGATACGCAGTATTTT.

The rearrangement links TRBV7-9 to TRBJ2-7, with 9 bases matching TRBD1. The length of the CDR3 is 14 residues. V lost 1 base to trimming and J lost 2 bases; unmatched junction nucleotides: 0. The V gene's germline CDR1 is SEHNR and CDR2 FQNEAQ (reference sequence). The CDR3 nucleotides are TGTGCCAGCAGCTTAGGGACAGGGGCCTACGAGCAGTACTTC. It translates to CASSLGTGAYEQYF.

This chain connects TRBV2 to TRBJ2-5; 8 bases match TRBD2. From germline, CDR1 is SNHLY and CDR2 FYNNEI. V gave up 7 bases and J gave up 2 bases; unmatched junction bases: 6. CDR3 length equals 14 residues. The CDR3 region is CASNILAEQETQYF. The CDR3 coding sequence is TGTGCCAGCAACATACTAGCGGAGCAAGAGACCCAGTACTTC.

CDR3 bases: TGTGCCAGCTCATCCATGGCAGGGAGCTATAACTATGGCTACACCTTC. This codes for CASSSMAGSYNYGYTF. This chain uses TRBV18 with TRBJ1-2, with D possibly being TRBD1 (5 bases). V lost 5 bases, J lost 1 base, and 17 bases lay in between. CDR1 and CDR2 (germline): KGHSH, LQKENI. CDR3 length: 16 residues.

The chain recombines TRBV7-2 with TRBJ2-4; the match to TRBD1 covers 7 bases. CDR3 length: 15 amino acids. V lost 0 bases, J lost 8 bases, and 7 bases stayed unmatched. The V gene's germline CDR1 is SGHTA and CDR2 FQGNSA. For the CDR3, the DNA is TGTGCCAGCAGCTTAGCGCGGCAGGGGGTAGACATTCAGTACTTC. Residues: CASSLARQGVDIQYF.

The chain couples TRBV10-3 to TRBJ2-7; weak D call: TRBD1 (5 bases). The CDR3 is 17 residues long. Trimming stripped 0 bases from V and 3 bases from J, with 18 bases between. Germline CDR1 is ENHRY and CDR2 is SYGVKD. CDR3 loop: CAISESPPQGPNYEQYF. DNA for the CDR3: TGTGCCATCAGTGAGTCTCCCCCCCAGGGCCCCAACTACGAGCAGTACTTC.

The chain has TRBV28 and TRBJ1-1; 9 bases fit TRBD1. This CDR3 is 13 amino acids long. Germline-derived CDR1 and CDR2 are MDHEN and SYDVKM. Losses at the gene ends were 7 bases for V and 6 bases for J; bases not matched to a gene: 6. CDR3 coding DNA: TGTGCCAGCATACAGGGGGCCCTTGCTGAAGCTTTCTTT. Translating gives CASIQGALAEAFF. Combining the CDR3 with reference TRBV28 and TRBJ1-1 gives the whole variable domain DVKVTQSSRYLVKRTGEKVFLECVQDMDHENMFWYRQDPGLGLRLIYFSYDVKMKEKGDIPEGYSVSREKKERFSLILESASTNQTSMYLCASIQGALAEAFFGQGTRLTVV.

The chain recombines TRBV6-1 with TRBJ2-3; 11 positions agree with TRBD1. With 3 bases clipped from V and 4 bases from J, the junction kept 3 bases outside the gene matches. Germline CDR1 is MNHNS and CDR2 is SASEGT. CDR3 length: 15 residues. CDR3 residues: CASSDGTGGPDTQYF. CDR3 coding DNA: TGTGCCAGCAGTGATGGGACAGGGGGGCCAGATACGCAGTATTTT.

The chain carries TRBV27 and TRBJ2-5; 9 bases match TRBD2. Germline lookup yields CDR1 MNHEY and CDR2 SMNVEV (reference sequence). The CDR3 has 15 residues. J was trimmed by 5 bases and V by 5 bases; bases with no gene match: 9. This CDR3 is CASSAQGTSYETQYF. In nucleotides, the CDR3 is TGTGCCAGCAGTGCCCAGGGGACTAGCTATGAGACCCAGTACTTC.

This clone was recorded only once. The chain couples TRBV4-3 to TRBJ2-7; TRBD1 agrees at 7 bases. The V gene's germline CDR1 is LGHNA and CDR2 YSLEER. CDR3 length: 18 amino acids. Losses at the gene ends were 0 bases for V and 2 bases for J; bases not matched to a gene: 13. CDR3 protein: CASSQDETGRSFPYEQYF. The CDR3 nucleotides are TGCGCCAGCAGCCAAGATGAGACAGGGCGTTCATTCCCCTACGAGCAGTACTTC.

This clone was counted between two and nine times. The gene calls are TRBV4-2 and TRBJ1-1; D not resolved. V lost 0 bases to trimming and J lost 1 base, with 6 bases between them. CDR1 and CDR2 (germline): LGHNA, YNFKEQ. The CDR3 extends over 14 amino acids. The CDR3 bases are TGTGCCAGCAGCCAAGAAGGCAAGAACACTGAAGCTTTCTTT. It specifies CASSQEGKNTEAFF.

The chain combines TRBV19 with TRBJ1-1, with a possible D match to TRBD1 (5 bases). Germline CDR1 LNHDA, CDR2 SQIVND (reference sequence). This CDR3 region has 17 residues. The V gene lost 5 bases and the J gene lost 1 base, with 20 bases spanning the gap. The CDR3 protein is CASSPLVGPPSNTEAFF. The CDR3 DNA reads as TGTGCCAGTAGTCCCCTAGTGGGGCCCCCATCGAACACTGAAGCTTTCTTT.

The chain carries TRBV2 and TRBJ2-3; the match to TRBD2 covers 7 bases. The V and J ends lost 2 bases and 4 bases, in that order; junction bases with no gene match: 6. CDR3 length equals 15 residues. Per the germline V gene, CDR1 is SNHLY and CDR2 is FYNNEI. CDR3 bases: TGTGCCAGCAGTGAATCGAGCGGGGCTGCAGATACGCAGTATTTT. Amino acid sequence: CASSESSGAADTQYF.

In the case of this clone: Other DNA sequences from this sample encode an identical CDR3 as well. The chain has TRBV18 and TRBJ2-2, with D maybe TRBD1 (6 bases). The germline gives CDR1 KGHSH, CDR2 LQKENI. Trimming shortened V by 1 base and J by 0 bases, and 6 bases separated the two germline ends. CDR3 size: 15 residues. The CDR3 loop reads CASSPRTANTGELFF. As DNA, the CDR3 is TGTGCCAGCTCACCACGGACAGCGAACACCGGGGAGCTGTTTTTT. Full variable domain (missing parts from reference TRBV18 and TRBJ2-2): NAGVMQNPRHLVRRRGQEARLRCSPMKGHSHVYWYRQLPEEGLKFMVYLQKENIIDESGMPKERFSAEFPKEGPSILRIQQVVRGDSAAYFCASSPRTANTGELFFGEGSRLTVL.

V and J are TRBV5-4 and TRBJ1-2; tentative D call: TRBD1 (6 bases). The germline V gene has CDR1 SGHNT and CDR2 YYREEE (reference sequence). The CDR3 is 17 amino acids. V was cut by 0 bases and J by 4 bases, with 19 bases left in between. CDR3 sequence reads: CASSLDPAGGRIYGYTF. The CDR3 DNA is TGTGCCAGCAGCTTGGACCCTGCTGGGGGGCGCATCTATGGCTACACCTTC.